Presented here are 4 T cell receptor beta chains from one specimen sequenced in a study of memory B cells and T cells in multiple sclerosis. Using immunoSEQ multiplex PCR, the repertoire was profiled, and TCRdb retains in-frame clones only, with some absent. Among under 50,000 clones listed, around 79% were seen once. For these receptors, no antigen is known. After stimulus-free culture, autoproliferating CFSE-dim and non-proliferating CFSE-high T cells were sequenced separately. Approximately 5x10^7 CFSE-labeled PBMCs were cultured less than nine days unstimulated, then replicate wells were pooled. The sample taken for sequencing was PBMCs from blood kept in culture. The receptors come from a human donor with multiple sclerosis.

CDR3 coding DNA: TGCGCCAGCAGCCGGGCCGATTTTAGGACTCGGGGCCTAGGTTTAGCCCAGTACTTC. Encoded protein: CASSRADFRTRGLGLAQYF. The J gene is TRBJ2-5, the V gene TRBV4-1; tentatively, D is TRBD1 or TRBD2 (5 bases each). The CDR3 extends over 19 amino acids. V dropped 4 bases and J dropped 9 bases, with 33 bases sitting between them. Germline V gene sequence: CDR1 MGHRA, CDR2 YSYEKL.

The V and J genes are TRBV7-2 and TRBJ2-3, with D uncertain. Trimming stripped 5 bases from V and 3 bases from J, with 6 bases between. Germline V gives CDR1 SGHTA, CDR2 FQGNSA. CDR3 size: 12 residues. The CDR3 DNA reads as TGTGCCAGCAGCCTAATGACAGATACGCAGTATTTT. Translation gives CASSLMTDTQYF.

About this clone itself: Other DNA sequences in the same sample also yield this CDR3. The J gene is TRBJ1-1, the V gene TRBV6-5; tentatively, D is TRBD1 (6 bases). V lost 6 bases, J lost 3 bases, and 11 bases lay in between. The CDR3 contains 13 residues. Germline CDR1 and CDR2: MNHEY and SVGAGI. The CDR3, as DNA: TGTGCCAGCAGCCACGAGGGGGACACTGAAGCTTTCTTT. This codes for CASSHEGDTEAFF.

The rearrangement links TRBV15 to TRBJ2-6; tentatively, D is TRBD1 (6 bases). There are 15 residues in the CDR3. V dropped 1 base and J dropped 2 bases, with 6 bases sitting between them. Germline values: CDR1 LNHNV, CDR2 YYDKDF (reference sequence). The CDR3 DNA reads TGTGCCACCAGCAGAGGGACAGCTGGGGCCAACGTCCTGACTTTC. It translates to CATSRGTAGANVLTF.